This T cell receptor beta chain came from a study of identical twins. Whole-study findings and limits: Monozygotic twins shared more out-of-frame TCR alpha than recombination models predicted. With abundant cord blood beta clonotypes, insertions were fewer; memory repertoires showed no such pattern. Twins shared beta out-of-frame sequences in excess, but this excess was weaker.

TCRdb re-called the 5' RACE reads through MiXCR, storing one row per CDR3 protein. The sample records about 700,000 distinct CDR3 sequences, 8% to 9% being singletons. About this clonotype itself: Its antigen remains unknown.

V was cut by 6 bases and J by 5 bases, with 14 bases left in between. CDR1 and CDR2 (germline): MNHNS, SASEGT. CDR3 length equals 13 residues. Another study also made use of these data, one on yellow fever vaccine responses in identical twins.

This receptor was obtained from a woman in her late teens or twenties in good health. The genes are TRBV6-1 and TRBJ2-7, with D perhaps TRBD1 or TRBD2 (6 bases each). The sequencing input was PBMCs. CDR3 sequence reads: CASRVTGANEQYF. In DNA form, the CDR3 reads TGTGCCAGCAGAGTGACGGGGGCCAACGAGCAGTACTTC.